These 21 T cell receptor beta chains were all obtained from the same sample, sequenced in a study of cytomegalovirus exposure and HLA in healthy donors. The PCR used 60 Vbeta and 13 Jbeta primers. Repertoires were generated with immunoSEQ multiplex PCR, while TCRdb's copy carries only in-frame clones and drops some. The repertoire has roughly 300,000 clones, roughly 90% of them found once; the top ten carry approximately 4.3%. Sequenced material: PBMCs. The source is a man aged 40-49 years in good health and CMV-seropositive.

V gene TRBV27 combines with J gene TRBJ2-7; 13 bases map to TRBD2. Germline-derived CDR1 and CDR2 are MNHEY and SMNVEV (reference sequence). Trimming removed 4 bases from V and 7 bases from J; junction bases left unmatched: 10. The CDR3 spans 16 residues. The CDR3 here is CASSSSTGLAGWEQYF. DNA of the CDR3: TGTGCCAGCAGTTCCAGCACGGGACTAGCGGGATGGGAGCAGTACTTC.

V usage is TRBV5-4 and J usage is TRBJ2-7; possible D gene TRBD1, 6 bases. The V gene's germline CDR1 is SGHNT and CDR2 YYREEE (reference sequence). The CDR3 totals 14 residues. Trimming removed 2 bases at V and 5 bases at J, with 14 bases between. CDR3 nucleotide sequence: TGTGCCAGCAGCTTAACAGGGATTGACGACGAGCAGTACTTC. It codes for CASSLTGIDDEQYF.

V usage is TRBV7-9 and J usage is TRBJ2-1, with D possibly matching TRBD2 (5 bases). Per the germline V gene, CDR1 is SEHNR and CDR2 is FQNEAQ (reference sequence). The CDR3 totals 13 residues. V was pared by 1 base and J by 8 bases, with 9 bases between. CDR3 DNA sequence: TGTGCCAGCAGCTTAGGCCGGGGAGATGAGCAGTTCTTC. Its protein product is CASSLGRGDEQFF.

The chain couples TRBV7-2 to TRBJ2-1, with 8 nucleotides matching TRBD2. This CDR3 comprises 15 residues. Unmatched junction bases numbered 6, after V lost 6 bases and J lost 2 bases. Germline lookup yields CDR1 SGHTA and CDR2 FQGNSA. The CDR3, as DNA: TGTGCCAGCAGGCGCACTAGCGGAACCTACAATGAGCAGTTCTTC. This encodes CASRRTSGTYNEQFF.

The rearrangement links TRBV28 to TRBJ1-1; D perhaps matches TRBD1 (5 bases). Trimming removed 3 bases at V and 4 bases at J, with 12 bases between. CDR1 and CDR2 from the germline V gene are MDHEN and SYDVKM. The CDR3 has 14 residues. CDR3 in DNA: TGTGCCAGCAGTTTTTCAGGGCAAACCACTGAAGCTTTCTTT. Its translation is CASSFSGQTTEAFF.

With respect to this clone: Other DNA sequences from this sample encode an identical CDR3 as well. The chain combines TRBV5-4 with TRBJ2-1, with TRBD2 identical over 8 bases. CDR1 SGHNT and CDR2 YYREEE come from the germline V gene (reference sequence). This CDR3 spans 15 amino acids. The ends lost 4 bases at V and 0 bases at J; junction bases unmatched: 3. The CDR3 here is CASSRTSGSYNEQFF. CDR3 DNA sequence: TGTGCCAGCAGCCGTACTAGCGGCTCCTACAATGAGCAGTTCTTC.

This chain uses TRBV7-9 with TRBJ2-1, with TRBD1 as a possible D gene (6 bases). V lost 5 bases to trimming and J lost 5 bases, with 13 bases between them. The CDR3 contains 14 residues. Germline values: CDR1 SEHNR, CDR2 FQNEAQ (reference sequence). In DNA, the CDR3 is TGTGCCAGCAGCCGAGGCGGACAGAACAATGAGCAGTTCTTC. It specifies CASSRGGQNNEQFF.

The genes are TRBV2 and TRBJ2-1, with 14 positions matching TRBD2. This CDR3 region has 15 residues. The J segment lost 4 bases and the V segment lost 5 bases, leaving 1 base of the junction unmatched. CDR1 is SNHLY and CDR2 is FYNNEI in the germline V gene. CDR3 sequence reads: CASSRTSGRYNEQFF. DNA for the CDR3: TGTGCCAGCAGTCGGACTAGCGGGAGGTACAATGAGCAGTTCTTC.

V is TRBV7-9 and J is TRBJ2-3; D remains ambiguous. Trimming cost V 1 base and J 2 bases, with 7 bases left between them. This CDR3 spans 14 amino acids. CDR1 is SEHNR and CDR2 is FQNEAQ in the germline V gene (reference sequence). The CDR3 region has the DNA TGTGCCAGCAGCTTAGTAGCAGTCACAGATACGCAGTATTTT. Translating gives CASSLVAVTDTQYF.

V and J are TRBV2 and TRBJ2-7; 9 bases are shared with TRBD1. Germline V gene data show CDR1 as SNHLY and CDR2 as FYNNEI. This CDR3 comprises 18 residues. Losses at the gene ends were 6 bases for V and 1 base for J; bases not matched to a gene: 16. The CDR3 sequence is CASRSGTGRASGSYEQYF. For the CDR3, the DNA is TGTGCCAGCAGGTCCGGGACAGGGAGGGCTAGCGGATCCTACGAGCAGTACTTC. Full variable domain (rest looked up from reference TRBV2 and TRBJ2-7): EPEVTQTPSHQVTQMGQEVILRCVPISNHLYFYWYRQILGQKVEFLVSFYNNEISEKSEIFDDQFSVERPDGSNFTLKIRSTKLEDSAMYFCASRSGTGRASGSYEQYFGPGTRLTVT.

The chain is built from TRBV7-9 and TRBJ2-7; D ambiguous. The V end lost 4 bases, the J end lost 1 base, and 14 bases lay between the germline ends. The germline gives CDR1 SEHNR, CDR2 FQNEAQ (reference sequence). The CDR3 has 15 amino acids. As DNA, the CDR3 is TGTGCCAGCAGCTCTACGGGTCATAAATCCTACGAGCAGTACTTC. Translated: CASSSTGHKSYEQYF.

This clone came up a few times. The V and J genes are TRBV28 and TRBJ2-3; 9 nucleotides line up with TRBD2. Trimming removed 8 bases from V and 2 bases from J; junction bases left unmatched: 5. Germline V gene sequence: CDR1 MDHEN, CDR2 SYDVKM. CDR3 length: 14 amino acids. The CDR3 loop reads CASGLAGTTDTQYF. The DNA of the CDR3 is TGTGCCAGCGGGCTAGCGGGGACCACAGATACGCAGTATTTT.

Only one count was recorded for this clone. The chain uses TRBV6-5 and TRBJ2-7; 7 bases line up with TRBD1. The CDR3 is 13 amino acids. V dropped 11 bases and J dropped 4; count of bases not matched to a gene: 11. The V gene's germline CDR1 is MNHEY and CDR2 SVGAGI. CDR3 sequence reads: CAVRPGTAYEQYF. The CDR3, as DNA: TGTGCCGTCCGCCCCGGGACAGCGTACGAGCAGTACTTC.

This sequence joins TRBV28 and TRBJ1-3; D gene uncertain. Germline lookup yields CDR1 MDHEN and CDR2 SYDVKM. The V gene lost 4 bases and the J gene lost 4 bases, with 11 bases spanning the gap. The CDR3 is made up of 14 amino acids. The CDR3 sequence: CASSSWQTGNTIYF. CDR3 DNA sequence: TGTGCCAGCAGTTCCTGGCAGACAGGAAACACCATATATTTT. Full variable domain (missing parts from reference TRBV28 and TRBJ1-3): DVKVTQSSRYLVKRTGEKVFLECVQDMDHENMFWYRQDPGLGLRLIYFSYDVKMKEKGDIPEGYSVSREKKERFSLILESASTNQTSMYLCASSSWQTGNTIYFGEGSWLTVV.

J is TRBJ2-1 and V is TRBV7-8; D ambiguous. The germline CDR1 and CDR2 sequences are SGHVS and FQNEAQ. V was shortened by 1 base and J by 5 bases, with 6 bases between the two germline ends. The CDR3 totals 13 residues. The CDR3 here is CASSLVLDNEQFF. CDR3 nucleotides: TGTGCCAGCAGCTTAGTTCTCGACAATGAGCAGTTCTTC.

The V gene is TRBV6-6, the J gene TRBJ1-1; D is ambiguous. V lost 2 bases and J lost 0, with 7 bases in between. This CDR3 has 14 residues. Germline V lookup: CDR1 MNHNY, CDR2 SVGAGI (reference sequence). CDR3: CASSYTTVNTEAFF. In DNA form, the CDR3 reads TGTGCCAGCAGTTACACAACAGTGAACACTGAAGCTTTCTTT.

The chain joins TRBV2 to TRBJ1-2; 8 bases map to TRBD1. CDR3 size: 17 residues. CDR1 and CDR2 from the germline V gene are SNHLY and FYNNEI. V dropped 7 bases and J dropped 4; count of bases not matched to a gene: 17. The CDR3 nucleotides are TGTGCCAGCACAATCTCTCCTCAGGGGGCGCTTGGCTATGGCTACACCTTC. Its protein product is CASTISPQGALGYGYTF. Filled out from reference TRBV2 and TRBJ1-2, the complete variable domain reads EPEVTQTPSHQVTQMGQEVILRCVPISNHLYFYWYRQILGQKVEFLVSFYNNEISEKSEIFDDQFSVERPDGSNFTLKIRSTKLEDSAMYFCASTISPQGALGYGYTFGSGTRLTVV.

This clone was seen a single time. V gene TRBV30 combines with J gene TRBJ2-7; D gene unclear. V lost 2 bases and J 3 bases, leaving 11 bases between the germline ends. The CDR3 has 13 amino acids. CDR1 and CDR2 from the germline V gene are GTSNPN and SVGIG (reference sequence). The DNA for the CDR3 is TGTGCCTGGAGTTCAGGTAATCACTACGAGCAGTACTTC. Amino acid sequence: CAWSSGNHYEQYF.

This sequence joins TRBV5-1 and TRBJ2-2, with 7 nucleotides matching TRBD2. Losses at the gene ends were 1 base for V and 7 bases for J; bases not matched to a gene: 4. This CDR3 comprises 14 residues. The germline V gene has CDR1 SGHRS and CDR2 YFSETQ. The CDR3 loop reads CASSLTSAGGELFF. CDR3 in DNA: TGCGCCAGCAGCTTGACTAGCGCAGGCGGGGAGCTGTTTTTT.

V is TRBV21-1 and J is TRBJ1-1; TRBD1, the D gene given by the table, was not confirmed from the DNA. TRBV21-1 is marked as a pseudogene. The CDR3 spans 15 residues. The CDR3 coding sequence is TGTGCCAGCAGCAAAGTTTACAGGAAGAACACTGAAGCTTTCTTT. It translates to CASSKVYRKNTEAFF.

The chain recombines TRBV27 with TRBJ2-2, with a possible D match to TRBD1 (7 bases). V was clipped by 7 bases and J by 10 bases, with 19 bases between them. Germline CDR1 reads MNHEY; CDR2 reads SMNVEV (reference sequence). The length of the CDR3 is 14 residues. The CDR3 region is CASNPRAGQLELFF. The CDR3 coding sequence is TGTGCCAGCAACCCTCGCGCGGGACAGCTGGAGCTGTTTTTT.